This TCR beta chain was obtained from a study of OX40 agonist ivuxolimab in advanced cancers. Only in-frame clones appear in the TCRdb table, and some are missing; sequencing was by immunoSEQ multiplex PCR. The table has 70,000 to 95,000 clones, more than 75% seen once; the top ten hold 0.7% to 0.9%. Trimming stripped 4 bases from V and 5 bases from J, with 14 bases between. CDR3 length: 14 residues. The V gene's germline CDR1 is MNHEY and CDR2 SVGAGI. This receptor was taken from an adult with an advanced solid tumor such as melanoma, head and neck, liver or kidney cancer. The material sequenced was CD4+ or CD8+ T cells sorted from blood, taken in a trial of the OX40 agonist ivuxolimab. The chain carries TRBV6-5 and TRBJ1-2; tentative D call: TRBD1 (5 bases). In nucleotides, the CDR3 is TGTGCCAGCAGTTCCGCCGGGACTGAGTATGGCTACACCTTC. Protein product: CASSSAGTEYGYTF.